These T cell receptor beta chains were read from a single sample in a study of shared clonotypes between healthy human individuals. Libraries were prepared by immunoSEQ multiplex PCR; TCRdb keeps only in-frame clonotypes and omits some of them. The table records about 1 million clones, roughly 80% of them present only once. Sequencing used memory CD4+ T cells sorted from blood. The receptors originated from a man between 18 and 35 years old in good health. The CDR3 runs from the conserved cysteine through the conserved F or W. D genes are given only for firm matches. A clone size is listed for some rows: how often the clone was seen (once, few, many), or a class if it is expanded.

D,V,J,size,CDR3,DNA
-,TRBV11-1,TRBJ2-1,-,CASSLRESNEQFF,TGTGCCAGCAGCTTACGGGAGAGCAATGAGCAGTTCTTC
-,TRBV5-6,TRBJ1-6,-,CASSQQSSGSPLHF,TGTGCCAGCAGTCAACAGTCCTCCGGTTCACCCCTCCACTTT
-,TRBV6-1,TRBJ1-6,-,CASSIGRALSSPLHF,TGTGCCAGCAGTATTGGCAGGGCTCTAAGTTCACCCCTCCACTTT
-,TRBV18,TRBJ2-7,few,CASSATAFYEQYF,TGTGCCAGCTCAGCGACAGCCTTCTACGAGCAGTACTTC
-,TRBV5-4,TRBJ2-5,-,CASSPTYGRIETQYF,TGTGCCAGCAGCCCCACTTATGGGCGGATTGAGACCCAGTACTTC
-,TRBV28,TRBJ1-2,few,CASSLDPTDTYGYTF,TGTGCCAGCAGTTTAGATCCAACAGACACCTATGGCTACACCTTC
TRBD1,TRBV19,TRBJ1-5,-,CASSIGTVSNQPQHF,TGTGCCAGTAGTATCGGGACAGTTAGCAATCAGCCCCAGCATTTT
-,TRBV5-1,TRBJ2-3,-,CASSLGQTSTDTQYF,TGCGCCAGCAGCTTGGGCCAGACTAGCACAGATACGCAGTATTTT
-,TRBV9,TRBJ2-7,many,CASSPHRASLLYEQYF,TGTGCCAGCAGCCCCCACCGGGCAAGCCTTCTCTACGAGCAGTACTTC
-,TRBV7-2,TRBJ1-2,few,CASSLVEGSGYTF,TGTGCCAGCAGCTTAGTCGAGGGGAGCGGCTACACCTTC
-,TRBV5-1,TRBJ1-4,-,CASSLVRGTNEKLFF,TGCGCCAGCAGCTTGGTACGGGGGACTAATGAAAAACTGTTTTTT
-,TRBV2,TRBJ1-2,few,CASSEIPYGYTF,TGTGCCAGCAGTGAAATTCCCTATGGCTACACCTTC
-,TRBV7-2,TRBJ2-5,-,CASSLVLSQETQYF,TGTGCCAGCAGCTTAGTTCTCTCCCAAGAGACCCAGTACTTC
-,TRBV4-1,TRBJ1-4,few,CASSQEGGRNEKLFF,TGCGCCAGCAGCCAAGAAGGGGGGAGGAATGAAAAACTGTTTTTT
-,TRBV2,TRBJ2-2,-,CASSGQGGTGELFF,TGTGCCAGCAGCGGCCAGGGGGGGACCGGGGAGCTGTTTTTT
TRBD1,TRBV7-9,TRBJ2-5,few,CASSRGQGASQETQYF,TGTGCCAGCAGCCGGGGACAGGGGGCGTCCCAAGAGACCCAGTACTTC
TRBD1,TRBV11-2,TRBJ2-7,-,CASSPTGTGLNGATYEQYF,TGTGCCAGCAGTCCGACCGGGACAGGGCTAAATGGGGCAACCTACGAGCAGTACTTC